This entry features one T cell receptor beta chain sequence. The data were taken from a study of OX40 agonist ivuxolimab in advanced cancers. Study details: Hepatocellular carcinoma, melanoma, renal cell or head and neck cancer occurred in dose-escalation patients.

The CDR3 runs to 13 residues. Germline V lookup: CDR1 MNHNS, CDR2 SASEGT. The V segment lost 8 bases and the J segment 3 bases; nucleotides outside the gene matches: 4. Generated by immunoSEQ multiplex PCR, the TCRdb table keeps only in-frame clones and is missing some. The table includes tens of thousands of clones, roughly 77% detected once. The gene calls are TRBV6-1 and TRBJ1-5; TRBD1 matches 7 bases. This sample comprised CD4+ or CD8+ T cells sorted from blood, obtained in a trial of the OX40 agonist ivuxolimab. This clonotype was obtained from an adult with an advanced solid tumor such as melanoma, head and neck, liver or kidney cancer. The CDR3 loop is CASRDSPNQPQHF. The CDR3 DNA sequence: TGTGCCAGCCGGGACAGCCCCAATCAGCCCCAGCATTTT.